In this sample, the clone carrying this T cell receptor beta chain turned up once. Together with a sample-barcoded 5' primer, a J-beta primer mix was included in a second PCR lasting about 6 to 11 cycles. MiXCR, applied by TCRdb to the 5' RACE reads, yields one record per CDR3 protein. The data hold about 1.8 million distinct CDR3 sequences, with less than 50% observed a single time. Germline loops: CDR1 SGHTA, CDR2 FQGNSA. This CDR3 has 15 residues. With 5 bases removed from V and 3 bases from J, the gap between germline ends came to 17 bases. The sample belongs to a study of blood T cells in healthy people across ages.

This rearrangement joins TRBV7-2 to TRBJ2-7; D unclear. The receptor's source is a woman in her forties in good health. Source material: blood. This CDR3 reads CTSSLRVGQLYEQYF. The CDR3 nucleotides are TGTACCAGCAGCCTTAGGGTAGGGCAGCTCTACGAGCAGTACTTC.